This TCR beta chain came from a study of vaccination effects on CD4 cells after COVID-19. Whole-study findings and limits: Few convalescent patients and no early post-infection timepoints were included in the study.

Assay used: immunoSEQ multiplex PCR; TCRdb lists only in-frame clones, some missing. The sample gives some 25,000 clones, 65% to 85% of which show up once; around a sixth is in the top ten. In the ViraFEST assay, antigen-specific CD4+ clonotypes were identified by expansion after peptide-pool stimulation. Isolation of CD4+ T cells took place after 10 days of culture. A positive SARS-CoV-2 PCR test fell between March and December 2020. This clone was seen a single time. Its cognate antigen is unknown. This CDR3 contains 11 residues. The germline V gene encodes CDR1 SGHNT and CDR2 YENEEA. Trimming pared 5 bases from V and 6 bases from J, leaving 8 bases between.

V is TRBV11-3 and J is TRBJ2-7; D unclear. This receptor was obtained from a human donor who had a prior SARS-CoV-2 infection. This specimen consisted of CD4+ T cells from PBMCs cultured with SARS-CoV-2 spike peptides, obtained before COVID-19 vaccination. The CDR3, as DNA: TGTGCCAGCAGCCCCGACGGCGAGCAGTACTTC. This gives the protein CASSPDGEQYF.